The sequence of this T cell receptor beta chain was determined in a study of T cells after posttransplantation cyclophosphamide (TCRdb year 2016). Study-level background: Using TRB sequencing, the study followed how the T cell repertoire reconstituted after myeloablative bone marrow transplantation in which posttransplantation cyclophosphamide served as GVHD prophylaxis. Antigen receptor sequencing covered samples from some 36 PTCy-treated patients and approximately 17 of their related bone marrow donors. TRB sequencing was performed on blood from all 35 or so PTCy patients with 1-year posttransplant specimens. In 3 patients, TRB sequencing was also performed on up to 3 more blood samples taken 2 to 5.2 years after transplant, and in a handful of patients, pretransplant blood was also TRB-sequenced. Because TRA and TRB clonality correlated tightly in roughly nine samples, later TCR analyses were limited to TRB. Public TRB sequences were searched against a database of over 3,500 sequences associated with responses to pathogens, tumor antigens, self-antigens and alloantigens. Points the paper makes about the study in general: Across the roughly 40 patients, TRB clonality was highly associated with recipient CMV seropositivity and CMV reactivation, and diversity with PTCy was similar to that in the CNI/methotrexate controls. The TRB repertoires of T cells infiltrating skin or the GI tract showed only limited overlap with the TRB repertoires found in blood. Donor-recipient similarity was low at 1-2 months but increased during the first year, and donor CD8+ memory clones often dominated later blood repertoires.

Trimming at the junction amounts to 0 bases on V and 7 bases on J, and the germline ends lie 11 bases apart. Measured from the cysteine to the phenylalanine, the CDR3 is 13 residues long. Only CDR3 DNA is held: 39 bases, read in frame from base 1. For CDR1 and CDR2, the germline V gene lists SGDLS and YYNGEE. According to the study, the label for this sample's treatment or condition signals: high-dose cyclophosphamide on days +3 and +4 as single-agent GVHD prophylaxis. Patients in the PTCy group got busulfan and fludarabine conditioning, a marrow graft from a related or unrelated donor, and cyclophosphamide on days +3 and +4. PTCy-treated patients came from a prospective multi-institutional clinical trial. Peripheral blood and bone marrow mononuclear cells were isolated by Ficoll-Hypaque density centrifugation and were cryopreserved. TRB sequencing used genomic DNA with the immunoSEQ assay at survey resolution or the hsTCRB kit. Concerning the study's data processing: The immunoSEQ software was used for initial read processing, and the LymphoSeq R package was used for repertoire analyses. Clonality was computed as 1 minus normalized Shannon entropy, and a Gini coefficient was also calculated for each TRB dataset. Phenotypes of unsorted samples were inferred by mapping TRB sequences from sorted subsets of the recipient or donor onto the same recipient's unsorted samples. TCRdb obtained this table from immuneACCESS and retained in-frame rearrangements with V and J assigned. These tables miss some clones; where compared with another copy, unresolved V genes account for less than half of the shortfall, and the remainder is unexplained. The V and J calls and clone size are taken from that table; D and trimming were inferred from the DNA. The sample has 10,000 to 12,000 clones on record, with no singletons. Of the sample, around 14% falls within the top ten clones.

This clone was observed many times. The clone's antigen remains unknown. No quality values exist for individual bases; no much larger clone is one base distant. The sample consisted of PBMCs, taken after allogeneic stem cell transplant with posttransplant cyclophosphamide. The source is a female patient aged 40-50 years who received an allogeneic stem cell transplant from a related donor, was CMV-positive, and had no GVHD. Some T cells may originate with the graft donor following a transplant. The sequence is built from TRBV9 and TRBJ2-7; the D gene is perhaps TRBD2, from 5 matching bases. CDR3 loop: CASSVVGVGEQYF. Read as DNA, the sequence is TGTGCCAGCAGCGTAGTCGGGGTGGGGGAGCAGTACTTC. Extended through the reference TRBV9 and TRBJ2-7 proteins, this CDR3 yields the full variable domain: DSGVTQTPKHLITATGQRVTLRCSPRSGDLSVYWYQQSLDQGLQFLIQYYNGEERAKGNILERFSAQQFPDLHSELNLSSLELGDSALYFCASSVVGVGEQYFGPGTRLTVT.